A selection of T cell receptor beta chains follows, all from one sample in a study of T cell repertoires in cytomegalovirus infection. One entry per CDR3 protein results from TCRdb running MiXCR on the reads. The data show about 920,000 distinct CDR3 sequences, about 33% seen once. No antigen has been identified for these receptors. The input for sequencing was cultured CD8+ T cells from PBMCs, taken from culture after CMV antigen stimulation. The receptors stem from a human donor in good health (CMV status not recorded). Some clones in this sample may be carry-over from other donors' samples. Both conserved end residues are trimmed from each CDR3.

V gene: TRBV5-5; CDR3 protein: ASSLGEQSTDTQY
V gene: TRBV7-9; CDR3 protein: ASSLQGELF
V gene: TRBV27; CDR3 protein: ASSLVGADQPQH
V gene: TRBV11-1; CDR3 protein: ASSLRGFNQPQH
V gene: TRBV7-2; CDR3 protein: ASSFSGTGGSGANVLT
V gene: TRBV19; CDR3 protein: ASSIRTGVTGELF
V gene: TRBV11-2; CDR3 protein: ASSPWDRGGEQF
V gene: TRBV14; CDR3 protein: ASSLRNPLWARQF
V gene: TRBV10-3; CDR3 protein: AISEHSSAGGYT
V gene: TRBV27; CDR3 protein: TSTPLERGGSGELF
V gene: TRBV19; CDR3 protein: ASSIDGGAPNEQF
V gene: TRBV6-6; CDR3 protein: ASSDTGSSYEQY
V gene: TRBV4-3; CDR3 protein: ASSPLEGDRDTDTQY
V gene: TRBV7-8; CDR3 protein: ASSEREVEGYT
V gene: TRBV4-1; CDR3 protein: ASSQVHNLGDTEAF
V gene: TRBV4-1; CDR3 protein: ASSQDTEHYGYT
V gene: TRBV25-1; CDR3 protein: ASSDRGRRSSTEAF
V gene: TRBV7-6; CDR3 protein: ASSLESGEDTGELF
V gene: TRBV3-1; CDR3 protein: ASSHRGRSTGELF
V gene: TRBV12-3/TRBV12-4; CDR3 protein: ASSPVRGGYNEQF
V gene: TRBV13; CDR3 protein: ASSKDRGLSDTQY
V gene: TRBV6-1; CDR3 protein: ASTEDRSYYGYT
V gene: TRBV7-9; CDR3 protein: ASRLGRGTEAF
V gene: TRBV7-2; CDR3 protein: ASSLEGTGWFNEKLF
V gene: TRBV25-1; CDR3 protein: ASRVPPVTGELF
V gene: TRBV6-5; CDR3 protein: ASSYYRGGLNEQF
V gene: TRBV7-9; CDR3 protein: ASSSQGAPTNEKLF
V gene: TRBV6-5; CDR3 protein: ASSGQGDAEAF
V gene: TRBV4-1; CDR3 protein: ASSQDAGSLNTGELF
V gene: TRBV2; CDR3 protein: ASSESQRLAGIHNEQF
V gene: TRBV5-5; CDR3 protein: ASSYSTDLYEQY
V gene: TRBV12-3/TRBV12-4; CDR3 protein: ASSSGPANEQF
V gene: TRBV27; CDR3 protein: ATRTPYEQY
V gene: TRBV27; CDR3 protein: ASSFPGGDGYT
V gene: TRBV6-1; CDR3 protein: ASRDRAKNTEAF
V gene: TRBV27; CDR3 protein: ASSVNTRWGNQPQH
V gene: TRBV7-6; CDR3 protein: ASSPQGAPETQY
V gene: TRBV5-6; CDR3 protein: ASSSGTGRKTQY
V gene: TRBV7-6; CDR3 protein: ASSLDSTSANEQF
V gene: TRBV7-9; CDR3 protein: ASSLAQGWQDGELF
V gene: TRBV28; CDR3 protein: ASISPGQGDNEQF
V gene: TRBV9; CDR3 protein: ASSDRDPSKNAGNTIY
V gene: TRBV28; CDR3 protein: ASSFAPHRANQPQH
V gene: TRBV7-9; CDR3 protein: ASSPPGQGVRDEQF
V gene: TRBV7-9; CDR3 protein: ASSGGWDRAPETQY
V gene: TRBV27; CDR3 protein: ASSLRSGTANYGYT
V gene: TRBV7-9; CDR3 protein: ASSGRGQGPEAF
V gene: TRBV4-2; CDR3 protein: ASSQDVGEINTDTQY
V gene: TRBV12-3/TRBV12-4; CDR3 protein: ASSPDRGGLVPLH
V gene: TRBV7-2; CDR3 protein: ASSLWGGLPGETQY
V gene: TRBV19; CDR3 protein: ASSNRGEEQF
V gene: TRBV7-9; CDR3 protein: ASSLAISFFSGNTIY
V gene: TRBV7-3; CDR3 protein: ANSFADSSDEQY
V gene: TRBV14; CDR3 protein: ASSQDLGSLTDTQY
V gene: TRBV19; CDR3 protein: ASTHRAWGTEAF
V gene: TRBV19; CDR3 protein: ASSTRDRLRDEQY
V gene: TRBV7-8; CDR3 protein: ASSLTSAGPMPPLH
V gene: TRBV14; CDR3 protein: ASSQARGLHTIY